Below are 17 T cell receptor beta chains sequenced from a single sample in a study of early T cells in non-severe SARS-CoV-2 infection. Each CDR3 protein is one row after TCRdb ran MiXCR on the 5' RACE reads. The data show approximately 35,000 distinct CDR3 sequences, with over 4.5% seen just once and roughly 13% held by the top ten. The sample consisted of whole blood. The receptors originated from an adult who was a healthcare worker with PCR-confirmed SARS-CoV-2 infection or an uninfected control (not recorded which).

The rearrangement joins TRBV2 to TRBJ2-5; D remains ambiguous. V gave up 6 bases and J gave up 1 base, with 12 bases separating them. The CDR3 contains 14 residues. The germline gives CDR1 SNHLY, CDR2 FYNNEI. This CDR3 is CASSEPLGQETQYF. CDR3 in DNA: TGTGCCAGCAGCGAGCCGCTGGGCCAAGAGACCCAGTACTTC.

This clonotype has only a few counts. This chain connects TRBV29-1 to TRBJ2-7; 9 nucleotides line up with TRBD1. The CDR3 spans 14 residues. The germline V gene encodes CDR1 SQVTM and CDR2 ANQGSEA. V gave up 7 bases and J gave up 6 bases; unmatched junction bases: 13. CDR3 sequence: CSAGAMGQGAEQYF. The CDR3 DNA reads TGCAGCGCCGGGGCCATGGGACAGGGCGCCGAGCAGTACTTC.

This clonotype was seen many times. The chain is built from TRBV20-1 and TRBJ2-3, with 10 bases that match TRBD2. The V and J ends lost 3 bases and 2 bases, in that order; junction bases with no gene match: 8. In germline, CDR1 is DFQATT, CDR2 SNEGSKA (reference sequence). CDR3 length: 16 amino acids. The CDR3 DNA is TGCAGTGCTAGGTTGGCTAGCGGGGGCCTCACAGATACGCAGTATTTT. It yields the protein CSARLASGGLTDTQYF.

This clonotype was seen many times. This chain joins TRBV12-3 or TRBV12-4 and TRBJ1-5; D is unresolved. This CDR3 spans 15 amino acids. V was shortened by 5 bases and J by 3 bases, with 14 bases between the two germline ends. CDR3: CASSATVAYNQPQHF. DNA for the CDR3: TGTGCCAGCAGTGCGACCGTCGCCTACAATCAGCCCCAGCATTTT.

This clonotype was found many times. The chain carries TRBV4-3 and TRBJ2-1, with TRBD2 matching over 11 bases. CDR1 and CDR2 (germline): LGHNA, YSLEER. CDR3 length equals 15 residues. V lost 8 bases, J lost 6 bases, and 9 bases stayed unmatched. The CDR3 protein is CASRTGLAASNEQFF. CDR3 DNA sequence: TGCGCCAGCCGGACGGGACTAGCGGCTTCCAATGAGCAGTTCTTC.

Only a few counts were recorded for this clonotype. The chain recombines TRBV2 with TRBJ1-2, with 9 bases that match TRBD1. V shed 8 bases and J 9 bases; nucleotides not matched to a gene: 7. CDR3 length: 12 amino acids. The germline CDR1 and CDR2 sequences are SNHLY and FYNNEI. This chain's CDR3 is CASSRDRASYTF. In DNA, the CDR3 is TGTGCCAGCTCCCGGGACAGGGCGAGCTACACCTTC.

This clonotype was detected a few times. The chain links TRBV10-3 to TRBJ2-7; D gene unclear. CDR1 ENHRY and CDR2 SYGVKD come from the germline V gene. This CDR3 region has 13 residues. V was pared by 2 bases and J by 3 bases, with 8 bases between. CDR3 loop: CAISEPSLYEQYF. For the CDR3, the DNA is TGTGCCATCAGTGAGCCCTCCCTCTACGAGCAGTACTTC.

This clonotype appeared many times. The CDR3 bases are TGTGCCAGCAGCACAAATAGGAACACTGAAGCTTTCTTT. Translated, it gives CASSTNRNTEAFF. This rearrangement joins TRBV7-3 to TRBJ1-1, with D unclear. Germline V gene data show CDR1 as SGHTA and CDR2 as FQGTGA. Trimming removed 5 bases from V and 1 base from J, with 8 bases in between. The CDR3 is 13 amino acids.

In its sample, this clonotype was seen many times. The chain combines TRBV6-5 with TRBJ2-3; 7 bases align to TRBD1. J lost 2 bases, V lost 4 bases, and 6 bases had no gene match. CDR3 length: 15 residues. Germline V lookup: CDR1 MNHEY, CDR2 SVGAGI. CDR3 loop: CASSSGTVFTDTQYF. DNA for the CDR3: TGTGCCAGCAGTTCCGGGACAGTATTCACAGATACGCAGTATTTT.

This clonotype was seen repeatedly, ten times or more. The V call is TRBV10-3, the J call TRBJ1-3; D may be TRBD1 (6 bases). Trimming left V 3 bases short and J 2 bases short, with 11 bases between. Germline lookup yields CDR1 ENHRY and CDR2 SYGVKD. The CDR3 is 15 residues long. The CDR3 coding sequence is TGTGCCATCAGTGATACAGGGATTGCTGGAAACACCATATATTTT. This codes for CAISDTGIAGNTIYF.

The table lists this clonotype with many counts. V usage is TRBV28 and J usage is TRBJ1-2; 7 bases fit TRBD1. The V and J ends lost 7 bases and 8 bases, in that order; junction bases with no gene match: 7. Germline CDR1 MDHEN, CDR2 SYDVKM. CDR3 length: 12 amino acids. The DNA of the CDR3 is TGTGCCAGCATCGAGGGACAGATAGGCTACACCTTC. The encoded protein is CASIEGQIGYTF.

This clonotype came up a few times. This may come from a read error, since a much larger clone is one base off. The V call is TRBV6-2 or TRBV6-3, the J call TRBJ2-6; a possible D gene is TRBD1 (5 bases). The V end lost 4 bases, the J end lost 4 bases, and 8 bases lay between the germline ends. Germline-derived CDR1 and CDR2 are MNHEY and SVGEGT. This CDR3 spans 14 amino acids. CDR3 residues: CASSLGLGANVLTF. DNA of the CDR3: TGTGCCAGCAGTTTGGGGCTCGGGGCCAACGTCCTGACTTTC.

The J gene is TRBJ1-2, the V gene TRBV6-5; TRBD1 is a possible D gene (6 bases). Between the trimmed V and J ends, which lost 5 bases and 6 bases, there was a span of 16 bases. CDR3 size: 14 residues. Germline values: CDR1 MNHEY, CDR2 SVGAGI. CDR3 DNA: TGTGCCAGCAGTACCCTGGGGGGGGCCGATGGCTACACCTTC. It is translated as CASSTLGGADGYTF.

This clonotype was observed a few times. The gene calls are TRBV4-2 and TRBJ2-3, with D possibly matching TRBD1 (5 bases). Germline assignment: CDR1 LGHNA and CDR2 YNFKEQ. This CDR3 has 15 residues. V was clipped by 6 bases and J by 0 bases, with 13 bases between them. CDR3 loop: CASSRTPTSTDTQYF. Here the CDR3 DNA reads TGTGCCAGCAGTCGGACACCGACTAGCACAGATACGCAGTATTTT.

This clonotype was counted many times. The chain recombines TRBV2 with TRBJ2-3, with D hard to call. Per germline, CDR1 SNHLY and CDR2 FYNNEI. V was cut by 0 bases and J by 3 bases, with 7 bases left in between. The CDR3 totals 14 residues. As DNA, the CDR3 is TGTGCCAGCAGTGAAGCGCGCAGGACAGATACGCAGTATTTT. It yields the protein CASSEARRTDTQYF.

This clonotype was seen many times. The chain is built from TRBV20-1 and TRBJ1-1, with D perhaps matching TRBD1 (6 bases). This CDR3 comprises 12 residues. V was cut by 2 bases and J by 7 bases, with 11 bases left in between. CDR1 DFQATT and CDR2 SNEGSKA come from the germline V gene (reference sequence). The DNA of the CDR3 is TGCAGTGCTAGAAGGGGGTTTAGTGAAGCTTTCTTT. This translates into CSARRGFSEAFF.

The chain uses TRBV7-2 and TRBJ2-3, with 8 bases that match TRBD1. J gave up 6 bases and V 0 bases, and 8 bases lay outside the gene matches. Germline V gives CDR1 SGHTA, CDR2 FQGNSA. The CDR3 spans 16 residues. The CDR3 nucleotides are TGTGCCAGCAGCTTAGCTCTGACAGGGGAGGAGGATACGCAGTATTTT. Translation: CASSLALTGEEDTQYF.